What follows are 15 T cell receptor beta chains derived from one specimen sequenced in a study of blood T cells in healthy people across ages. It was with a sample-barcoded 5' primer and a J-beta primer mix that a second PCR of roughly 7 to 12 cycles was run. TCRdb re-called the 5' RACE reads through MiXCR, storing one row per CDR3 protein. The table lists hundreds of thousands of distinct CDR3 sequences, roughly 25% of them singletons. The same data also went into a second study, on T cells of mothers and their children.

The specimen sequenced was blood. The receptors were sampled from a boy between 5 and 17 years old in good health.

This clonotype turned up a few times. The chain joins TRBV10-3 to TRBJ1-2, with TRBD1 as a possible D gene (5 bases). V lost 7 bases, J lost 0 bases, and 18 bases lay in between. The CDR3 runs 16 residues. The germline CDR1 and CDR2 sequences are ENHRY and SYGVKD. CDR3 in amino acids: CAITRTLDKANYGYTF. CDR3 in DNA: TGTGCCATCACCAGAACCCTGGACAAAGCTAACTATGGCTACACCTTC.

This clonotype was seen only a few times. V is TRBV6-2 or TRBV6-3 and J is TRBJ2-2; 8 bases are shared with TRBD1. Germline trimming cut 7 bases from V and 5 bases from J; bases unmatched to any gene: 3. Per germline, CDR1 MNHEY and CDR2 SVGEGT. This CDR3 has 13 residues. This CDR3 is CASNDRGTGELFF. The CDR3 DNA sequence: TGTGCCAGCAACGACAGGGGAACCGGGGAGCTGTTTTTT.

The table lists this clonotype with many counts. This chain links TRBV6-5 with TRBJ1-2; possibly TRBD1 for D (5 bases). This CDR3 comprises 12 residues. V was trimmed by 4 bases and J by 4 bases, leaving 7 bases between them. Germline V gene data show CDR1 as MNHEY and CDR2 as SVGAGI. Written as DNA, the CDR3 is TGTGCCAGCAGTTTGGGACCCTATGGCTACACCTTC. It is translated as CASSLGPYGYTF.

The chain combines TRBV29-1 with TRBJ1-1, with TRBD1 identical over 9 bases. The CDR3 has 13 amino acids. V trimming: 7 bases; J trimming: 2 bases; junction bases outside the gene matches: 5. Germline V gene data show CDR1 as SQVTM and CDR2 as ANQGSEA. The CDR3 DNA sequence: TGCAGCGCCAACAGGGGGCTAAACACTGAAGCTTTCTTT. Protein: CSANRGLNTEAFF.

The chain couples TRBV11-1 to TRBJ1-1, with D unclear. Per the germline V gene, CDR1 is SGHAT and CDR2 is FQDESV (reference sequence). This CDR3 is built from 13 residues. Trimming stripped 2 bases from V and 3 bases from J, with 7 bases between. CDR3 coding DNA: TGTGCCAGCAGCTTATACCGCGACACTGAAGCTTTCTTT. Encoded protein: CASSLYRDTEAFF. Based on the CDR3 plus reference TRBV11-1 and TRBJ1-1, the full variable domain is EAEVAQSPRYKITEKSQAVAFWCDPISGHATLYWYRQILGQGPELLVQFQDESVVDDSQLPKDRFSAERLKGVDSTLKIQPAELGDSAMYLCASSLYRDTEAFFGQGTRLTVV.

This clonotype was recorded a few times. This sequence joins TRBV24-1 and TRBJ2-2; the D gene is possibly TRBD1 (6 bases). Germline-derived CDR1 and CDR2 are KGHDR and SFDVKD. V dropped 3 bases and J dropped 3 bases, with 7 bases sitting between them. This CDR3 is 14 amino acids long. The CDR3 region is CATSDPGDTGELFF. CDR3 coding DNA: TGTGCCACCAGTGATCCAGGGGACACCGGGGAGCTGTTTTTT.

This clonotype was seen only a few times. V and J are TRBV15 and TRBJ2-5; D ambiguous. Germline lookup yields CDR1 LNHNV and CDR2 YYDKDF (reference sequence). The CDR3 contains 17 residues. Trimming pared 0 bases from V and 0 bases from J, leaving 14 bases between. As DNA, the CDR3 is TGTGCCACCAGCAGAGATGGGGTGAAAACGTACCAAGAGACCCAGTACTTC. Translation gives CATSRDGVKTYQETQYF.

V usage is TRBV11-2 and J usage is TRBJ2-4; possible D gene TRBD2, 5 bases. Germline CDR1 SGHAT, CDR2 FQNNGV. The V end lost 4 bases, the J end lost 1 base, and 17 bases lay between the germline ends. The length of the CDR3 is 17 residues. CDR3 sequence: CASSSGLSIGAKNIQYF. The CDR3 DNA is TGTGCCAGCAGCTCCGGACTCTCAATTGGGGCCAAAAACATTCAGTACTTC.

A few counts support this clonotype. The chain joins TRBV29-1 to TRBJ2-1, with 12 bases matching TRBD2. Germline loops: CDR1 SQVTM, CDR2 ANQGSEA. After removal of 5 bases from V and 7 bases from J, the junction contained 3 bases not matched to a gene. The CDR3 sequence is 13 residues long. The CDR3 here is CSVRLAGENEQFF. DNA for the CDR3: TGCAGCGTTAGACTAGCGGGAGAGAATGAGCAGTTCTTC.

This chain joins TRBV7-9 and TRBJ1-4; TRBD1 might be the D (6 bases). V was cut by 1 base and J by 8 bases, with 14 bases left in between. CDR3 length: 15 amino acids. CDR1 is SEHNR and CDR2 is FQNEAQ in the germline V gene (reference sequence). The CDR3: CASSLVIRGEEKLFF. In DNA, the CDR3 is TGTGCCAGCAGCTTAGTAATCAGGGGAGAGGAAAAACTGTTTTTT.

This clonotype showed up just a few times. The chain employs TRBV2 and TRBJ2-2; TRBD1 matches at 7 bases. The CDR3 loop spans 16 amino acids. The germline V gene has CDR1 SNHLY and CDR2 FYNNEI. The ends lost 1 base at V and 5 bases at J; junction bases unmatched: 7. The CDR3 DNA follows: TGTGCCAGCAGTGAAGGGTGGGACAGAGCAACCGGGGAGCTGTTTTTT. It codes for CASSEGWDRATGELFF.

The J gene is TRBJ1-6, the V gene TRBV7-3; no definite D call. The V end lost 5 bases, the J end lost 7 bases, and 9 bases lay between the germline ends. Germline CDR1 and CDR2: SGHTA and FQGTGA. The CDR3 runs 13 residues. CDR3 amino acids: CASSRDQNSPLHF. The CDR3, as DNA: TGTGCCAGCAGCCGAGACCAGAATTCACCCCTCCACTTT.

This rearrangement joins TRBV7-6 to TRBJ2-7; possible D gene TRBD1, 5 bases. CDR3 size: 13 residues. Germline CDR1 SGHVS, CDR2 FNYEAQ. Trimming stripped 4 bases from V and 6 bases from J, with 13 bases between. CDR3 protein: CASSYDPGREQYF. The CDR3 coding sequence is TGTGCCAGCAGCTACGATCCAGGGCGCGAGCAGTACTTC.

The gene calls are TRBV12-3 or TRBV12-4 and TRBJ1-2; D remains ambiguous. Trimming stripped 4 bases from V and 1 base from J, with 7 bases between. The CDR3 runs to 13 residues. This CDR3 reads CASSSLYNYGYTF. The CDR3 region has the DNA TGTGCCAGCAGTTCCCTGTATAACTATGGCTACACCTTC.

The rearrangement uses TRBV2 and TRBJ2-1; D may be TRBD1 (6 bases). The CDR3 spans 15 residues. Trimming removed 4 bases at V and 2 bases at J, with 12 bases between. Germline CDR1 and CDR2: SNHLY and FYNNEI. The CDR3 coding sequence is TGTGCCAGCAGTGGAGTCAGGGGCACCTACAATGAGCAGTTCTTC. Translating it yields CASSGVRGTYNEQFF.